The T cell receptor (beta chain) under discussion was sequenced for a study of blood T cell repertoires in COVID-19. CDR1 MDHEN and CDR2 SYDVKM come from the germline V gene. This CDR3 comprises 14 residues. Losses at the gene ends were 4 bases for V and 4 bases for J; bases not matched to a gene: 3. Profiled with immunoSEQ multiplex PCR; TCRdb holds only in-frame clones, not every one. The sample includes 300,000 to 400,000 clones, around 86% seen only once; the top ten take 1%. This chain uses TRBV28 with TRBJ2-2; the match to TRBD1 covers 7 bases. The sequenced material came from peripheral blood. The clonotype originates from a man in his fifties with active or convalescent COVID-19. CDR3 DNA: TGTGCCAGCAGTTCTGGACAGGTCACCGGGGAGCTGTTTTTT. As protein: CASSSGQVTGELFF.